The 16 T cell receptor beta chains in this list originate from one sample, sequenced in a study of blood T cell repertoires in COVID-19. Data came from immunoSEQ multiplex PCR; TCRdb stores just in-frame clones and leaves some out. The sample holds roughly 81,000 clones, around 88% seen once. The specimen was peripheral blood. These receptors originate from a man aged 30-40 years with acute or convalescent COVID-19.

This clone was counted a few times. The chain recombines TRBV3-1 (or the pseudogene TRBV3-2) with TRBJ1-2, with D tentatively TRBD1 (6 bases). Trimming took 4 bases from V and 0 from J, leaving 12 bases between them. Germline CDR1 LGHDT, CDR2 YNNKEL (reference sequence). The CDR3 length is 15 residues. The CDR3 DNA reads TGTGCCAGCAGCCTTCAGGGGTCCTCTAACTATGGCTACACCTTC. Translation gives CASSLQGSSNYGYTF.

This chain joins TRBV19 and TRBJ2-7; a possible D gene is TRBD1 (7 bases). The CDR3 length is 12 residues. Germline CDR1 is LNHDA and CDR2 is SQIVND (reference sequence). V was cut by 5 bases and J by 5 bases, with 10 bases left in between. CDR3 amino acids: CASSLRGDEQYF. In DNA form, the CDR3 reads TGTGCCAGTAGTCTCAGGGGGGACGAGCAGTACTTC.

J is TRBJ2-7 and V is TRBV3-1 (or the pseudogene TRBV3-2); D is unresolved. Deletions cut 1 base from V and 4 bases from J, with 5 bases between. Germline CDR1 and CDR2: LGHDT and YNNKEL (reference sequence). The length of the CDR3 is 12 residues. CDR3 nucleotides: TGTGCCAGCAGCCAAGTGACTTACGAGCAGTACTTC. It encodes CASSQVTYEQYF.

The chain has TRBV6-2 or TRBV6-3 and TRBJ2-7; 8 nucleotides agree with TRBD1. Germline CDR1 MNHEY, CDR2 SVGEGT. The CDR3 length is 16 residues. Losses at the gene ends were 4 bases for V and 3 bases for J; bases not matched to a gene: 11. The CDR3 loop reads CASSSGQGTGHYEQYF. CDR3 coding DNA: TGTGCCAGCAGTTCAGGACAGGGTACCGGGCACTACGAGCAGTACTTC.

This sequence joins TRBV7-2 and TRBJ2-3; D gene unclear. This CDR3 has 14 residues. Trimming removed 1 base at V and 5 bases at J, with 10 bases between. Germline CDR1 reads SGHTA; CDR2 reads FQGNSA. The CDR3 DNA sequence: TGTGCCAGCAGCTTAGGGGTAGCTGGAGATACGCAGTATTTT. Protein: CASSLGVAGDTQYF.

The V call is TRBV2, the J call TRBJ1-5; the D is unclear. Trimming shortened V by 4 bases and J by 2 bases, and 12 bases separated the two germline ends. Per the germline V gene, CDR1 is SNHLY and CDR2 is FYNNEI. This CDR3 is 15 amino acids long. CDR3 in amino acids: CASSAGLSGNQPQHF. In DNA, the CDR3 is TGTGCCAGCAGTGCAGGACTTTCTGGCAATCAGCCCCAGCATTTT. Full variable domain (missing parts from reference TRBV2 and TRBJ1-5): EPEVTQTPSHQVTQMGQEVILRCVPISNHLYFYWYRQILGQKVEFLVSFYNNEISEKSEIFDDQFSVERPDGSNFTLKIRSTKLEDSAMYFCASSAGLSGNQPQHFGDGTRLSIL.

The V gene is TRBV5-1, the J gene TRBJ1-5; 7 bases match TRBD1. The CDR3 consists of 14 residues. J gave up 8 bases and V 5 bases, and 10 bases lay outside the gene matches. Germline V gives CDR1 SGHRS, CDR2 YFSETQ. CDR3 nucleotides: TGCGCCAGCAGGCCGGGACAGCCCACGGAGCCCCAGCATTTT. Its protein is CASRPGQPTEPQHF.

The chain combines TRBV9 with TRBJ1-2; D gene unclear. CDR3 length equals 13 residues. Germline V gene data show CDR1 as SGDLS and CDR2 as YYNGEE. The V and J ends lost 5 bases and 0 bases respectively, with 8 bases between them. CDR3 amino acids: CASSALANYGYTF. CDR3 bases: TGTGCCAGCAGTGCTTTAGCTAACTATGGCTACACCTTC.

This chain links TRBV28 with TRBJ2-7, with D perhaps TRBD1 (6 bases). V was trimmed by 6 bases and J by 2 bases, leaving 20 bases between them. Germline V gene data show CDR1 as MDHEN and CDR2 as SYDVKM. This CDR3 contains 16 residues. CDR3: CASSQHWTAPAYEQYF. In DNA, the CDR3 is TGTGCCAGCAGCCAACACTGGACAGCTCCCGCCTACGAGCAGTACTTC.

This rearrangement joins TRBV29-1 to TRBJ2-7; 15 nucleotides agree with TRBD2. Germline V gene data show CDR1 as SQVTM and CDR2 as ANQGSEA. This CDR3 is built from 13 residues. V gave up 6 bases and J gave up 5 bases; unmatched junction bases: 2. CDR3 sequence (DNA): TGCAGCGTAGGACTAGCGGGGGGGGACGAGCAGTACTTC. Amino acid sequence: CSVGLAGGDEQYF.

J is TRBJ1-1 and V is TRBV19; D may be TRBD1 (6 bases). From germline, CDR1 is LNHDA and CDR2 SQIVND (reference sequence). Trimming took 1 base from V and 1 from J, leaving 16 bases between them. CDR3 size: 17 residues. The CDR3 spells CASSIGKSRTANTEAFF. The CDR3 region has the DNA TGTGCCAGTAGTATAGGGAAATCGAGGACAGCGAACACTGAAGCTTTCTTT.

The chain employs TRBV7-2 and TRBJ2-7, with D unclear. V was pared by 1 base and J by 1 base, with 11 bases between. The CDR3 sequence is 15 residues long. Germline V gene sequence: CDR1 SGHTA, CDR2 FQGNSA. The CDR3 reads CASSLGLSPSYEQYF. As DNA, the CDR3 is TGTGCCAGCAGCTTAGGGTTGAGTCCGTCCTACGAGCAGTACTTC.

The chain uses TRBV6-1 and TRBJ1-6, with D possibly TRBD1 on 6 matching bases. The V and J ends lost 4 bases and 10 bases respectively, with 23 bases between them. Germline V gives CDR1 MNHNS, CDR2 SASEGT. This CDR3 is 17 amino acids long. CDR3 DNA sequence: TGTGCCAGCAGTGCAACCCCCCCCCAGGGGACGGTCTCACCCCTCCACTTT. The encoded protein is CASSATPPQGTVSPLHF.

In nucleotides, the CDR3 is TGTGCCAGTACCCAAGGACAGGGATGGGGCTACACCTTC. Amino acid sequence: CASTQGQGWGYTF. The V and J genes are TRBV19 and TRBJ1-2, with 8 bases matching TRBD1. There are 13 residues in the CDR3. From germline, CDR1 is LNHDA and CDR2 SQIVND (reference sequence). Trimming removed 7 bases from V and 8 bases from J; junction bases left unmatched: 9.

The chain combines TRBV18 with TRBJ2-1, with a weak D call TRBD1 (6 bases). The germline V gene has CDR1 KGHSH and CDR2 LQKENI. V gave up 3 bases and J gave up 7 bases, with 16 bases separating them. This CDR3 contains 15 residues. CDR3 sequence: CASSPGHISNNEQFF. CDR3 nucleotide sequence: TGTGCCAGCTCACCGGGACACATATCCAATAATGAGCAGTTCTTC.

The rearrangement joins TRBV6-5 to TRBJ1-1; D gene ambiguous. CDR3 length: 12 residues. Germline CDR1 reads MNHEY; CDR2 reads SVGAGI. The V and J ends lost 8 bases and 4 bases respectively, with 11 bases between them. DNA of the CDR3: TGTGCCAGCTTACGACACCTCACTGAAGCTTTCTTT. Protein sequence: CASLRHLTEAFF.